This T cell receptor (beta chain) was observed in a study of cytomegalovirus exposure and HLA in healthy donors. On this clone itself: Its target is unknown.

CDR1 is SNHLY and CDR2 is FYNNEI in the germline V gene. CDR3 size: 16 residues. The germline V and J ends were trimmed by 7 bases and 3 bases, with 18 bases remaining between them. This PCR relied on a set of 60 Vbeta primers and 13 Jbeta primers. Data came from immunoSEQ multiplex PCR; TCRdb stores just in-frame clones and leaves some out. The top ten clones hold approximately 2.8% of a sample with hundreds of thousands of clones, approximately 80% of them seen once. Study conclusions and caveats: As a later analysis revealed, most CMV-associated TCR beta chains appeared HLA-restricted. Later analysis demonstrated an association between a missense DCLRE1C variant and TCR beta V- and J-gene trimming.

The TCR originated in a young man in good health and CMV-seronegative. The gene calls are TRBV2 and TRBJ2-2, with a possible D match to TRBD2 (6 bases). Sequenced: PBMCs. CDR3 residues: CASNFGTQLYTGELFF. CDR3 bases: TGTGCCAGCAATTTCGGGACTCAACTGTACACCGGGGAGCTGTTTTTT.